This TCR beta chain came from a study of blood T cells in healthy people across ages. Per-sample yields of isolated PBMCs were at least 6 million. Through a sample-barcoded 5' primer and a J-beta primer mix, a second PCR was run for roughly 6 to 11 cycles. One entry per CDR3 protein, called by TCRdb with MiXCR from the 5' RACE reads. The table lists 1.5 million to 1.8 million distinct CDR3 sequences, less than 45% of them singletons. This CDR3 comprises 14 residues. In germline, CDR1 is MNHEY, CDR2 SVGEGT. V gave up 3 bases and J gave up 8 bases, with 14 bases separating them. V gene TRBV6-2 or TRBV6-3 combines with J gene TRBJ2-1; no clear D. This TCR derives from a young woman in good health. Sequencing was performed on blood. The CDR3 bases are TGTGCCAGCAGTTATGGACCGCCCGAACATGAGCAGTTCTTC. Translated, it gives CASSYGPPEHEQFF.